A selection of T cell receptor beta chains follows, all from one sample in a study of CD8+CD57+ T cells in acquired aplastic anemia. TCRdb called the reads again in MiXCR, with one record for every CDR3 protein. The repertoire holds around 80,000 distinct CDR3 sequences, roughly two thirds seen once, with 65% to 85% in the top ten. Sequencing was performed on sorted CD4+, CD8+, or CD8+CD57+ T cells (not recorded which) from PBMCs. The receptor set was obtained from a human donor with aplastic anemia. The conserved cysteine and the conserved F or W are not part of the CDR3 here.

v_gene	j_gene	CDR3aa
TRBV19	TRBJ2-7	ACSTTGAGYEQY
TRBV19	TRBJ2-7	ATSAQQGLGEQY
TRBV15	TRBJ2-1	ATSRSSGNLYNEQF
TRBV10-2	TRBJ1-5	ASSGTGPGGNQPQH
TRBV20-1	TRBJ2-7	SARDFQGRYEQY
TRBV7-9	TRBJ1-2	ASRSTGPGYT
TRBV24-1	TRBJ1-2	ATSGTGQERNGYT
TRBV10-3	TRBJ1-2	AISGTGDNYGYT
TRBV20-1	TRBJ2-3	SARQGGYTDTQY
TRBV20-1	TRBJ1-1	SASDSDTEAF
TRBV20-1	TRBJ2-5	SARGGRETQY
TRBV19	TRBJ2-1	ASSTGLLRDEQF
TRBV7-2	TRBJ1-1	ASSLARQGSSF
TRBV10-2	TRBJ1-6	ASSEDLVSPLH
TRBV15	TRBJ1-3	ATSRGTVGNTIY
TRBV11-2	TRBJ2-3	ASRDTDTQY
TRBV15	TRBJ1-4	ATSRGGSQKLF
TRBV20-1	TRBJ2-3	SARGPTDTQY
TRBV15	TRBJ1-1	ATSRVQETEAF
TRBV5-1	TRBJ2-3	ASRDYPSDTQY
TRBV24-1	TRBJ2-7	ATSAPGLYEQY
TRBV6-2/TRBV6-3	TRBJ2-3	ASSYSIKGISTDTQY
TRBV29-1	TRBJ2-5	SVSGENERGLVGTQY
TRBV19	TRBJ1-2	ASSTAAWGYT
TRBV25-1	TRBJ2-5	ASSEGGGGLAVETQY
TRBV4-2	TRBJ2-7	ASSQDHGRFYEQY
TRBV15	TRBJ2-5	ATSRDPHPTETQY
TRBV7-8	TRBJ2-7	ASSLDSGSYEQY
TRBV20-1	TRBJ2-1	SASNVVGSSYHEQF
TRBV12-3/TRBV12-4	TRBJ1-2	ASSPDGYYGYT
TRBV7-7	TRBJ2-2	AGGSNTGELF
TRBV6-1	TRBJ2-3	ASRRRGGADTQY
TRBV7-9	TRBJ2-5	ASSSPPGTEKETQY
TRBV9	TRBJ2-7	ASRTDSYEQY
TRBV2	TRBJ2-3	ASSGRGVTDTQY
TRBV2	TRBJ2-7	ASGTESFYEQY
TRBV5-4	TRBJ2-1	AGSYQGTNNEQF
TRBV7-9	TRBJ1-1	ASRHRFGDTEAF
TRBV7-9	TRBJ1-1	ASSRDRVMNTEAF
TRBV20-1	TRBJ2-1	SASLQTGDEQF
TRBV11-1	TRBJ2-1	ASSYRRTGGQSYNEQF
TRBV20-1	TRBJ2-5	SAPPIGPIQETQY
TRBV25-1	TRBJ2-5	ASSKVGQETQY
TRBV12-3/TRBV12-4	TRBJ2-1	ASSVYRDDEQF
TRBV19	TRBJ2-1	ASSTGTSGYNEQF
TRBV29-1	TRBJ2-1	SVLRVGEQF
TRBV12-3/TRBV12-4	TRBJ2-7	ASSELPGQNYEQY
TRBV20-1	TRBJ2-1	RPGDEQF
TRBV7-9	TRBJ2-7	ASSFSLYEQY
TRBV19	TRBJ1-6	ASTSGTINSPLH
TRBV2	TRBJ2-7	AGRQGAYEQY
TRBV24-1	TRBJ2-7	ATSDHTGPPYEQY
TRBV2	TRBJ2-7	ASRPTSGSSYEQY
TRBV9	TRBJ2-2	ASSETAGELF
TRBV29-1	TRBJ2-4	SVDGGQNIQY
TRBV20-1	TRBJ2-7	SAPIGPYEQY
TRBV20-1	TRBJ2-7	SARSGGLYSYEQY
TRBV7-8	TRBJ2-7	ASSRTYSYEQY
TRBV12-5	TRBJ2-3	ASGASATDTQY
TRBV9	TRBJ1-2	ASSLREDRGLRYT